This TCR beta chain was found in a study of blood T cells in healthy people across ages (dated by TCRdb to the mid-2010s). About the investigation overall: Template switching captured roughly one uniquely barcoded TCR beta cDNA molecule per two T cells in model experiments. Four age groups were formed from the donors: young (average around 15 years), middle-aged (around 40), aged (roughly 58) and long-lived (about 80). The study analyzed two additional independent replicas of 1 million unique cDNA reads from the same blood draw for two donors, one aged 18 to 29 and one aged 80 or older. The study measured age-related changes in TCR beta repertoire diversity using deep sequencing normalized with unique cDNA molecular identifiers. To avoid experimental bias, donors of different ages were randomly spread across the sequencing lanes.

General conclusions and limits of the study: Because donor CMV infection status was unknown, age-related changes in expanded clonotypes were potentially confounded. Estimates of total diversity from one million sequenced T cells were regarded as lower bounds and underestimates. Observed TCR beta diversity per million T cells fell roughly linearly with age, and a significant reduction was already apparent by age roughly 40. There was a strong correlation between observed TCR beta diversity and the percentage of naive T cells measured by flow cytometry. Since profiling was done on bulk unsorted PBMCs, naive and antigen-experienced compartments could not be conclusively compared. Compared with the aged group, the long-lived group had more naive CD4+ T cells, fewer expanded clones and increased TCR diversity, suggesting age selection.

Details on this clonotype: The antigen it binds to is not known. No much larger clone exists at a distance of one base, and base qualities are not known.

Systemically healthy Caucasian individuals from Russia, 35 to 40 in total and aged roughly 6 to 95 years, were included as donors. Each donor gave around 9 milliliters of peripheral blood, collected into EDTA-treated Vacutainer tubes. Ficoll-Paque density-gradient centrifugation was used to isolate PBMCs, with at least 7 million per sample. Trizol reagent was used to extract total RNA from PBMCs, with at least 5.5 micrograms per sample. Naive CD45RAhigh/CD27high T cell percentages were measured by flow cytometry on a PBMC aliquot from every donor. Library method: 5' RACE. Reads for this sample came from an Illumina HiSeq 2500. The second PCR ran for about 6 to 11 cycles and used a J-beta primer mix along with a sample-barcoded 5' primer. A template-switch 5' adaptor carrying 12 random nucleotides introduced a unique molecular identifier onto each TCR beta cDNA molecule. At least 3 million CDR3-containing paired-end reads were obtained from each sample. First-strand cDNA synthesis was performed from all RNA using the Mint cDNA synthesis kit, with priming by a TRBC-specific oligonucleotide. Following uracil-DNA glycosylase treatment, all cDNA underwent a first 18-cycle PCR with the universal primers M1SS and BC2_uni_R. Per the source publication's procedure: Normalization of each sample was performed by random selection of 1 million high-quality reads, each carrying a distinct molecular identifier. Reads sharing molecular identifiers were discarded rather than binned into consensus sequences. CDR3 identification, clonotype clustering and error correction used MiTCR with a Q25 quality threshold and the strictest error-elimination algorithm. A nonparametric unseen species model with Euler transformation was used to estimate a lower bound on total TCR beta diversity. Through fastp at Q25 and MiXCR, TCRdb rebuilt clones from the public reads, retaining in-frame beta chains. All rows with the same CDR3 protein become a single entry with the most common DNA and genes. The V and J calls here are based on TCRdb, not the publication. In all, the sample holds fewer than 900,000 distinct CDR3 sequences, and roughly 44% of those were seen once. Clones ranked in the top ten supply approximately 22% of the sample.

The sequenced sample consisted of blood. The receptor was isolated from a woman aged 55 to 70 in good health.

Read as DNA, the sequence is TGTGCCAGCAGTCCCCAGGGGCCTAAAGATACGCAGTATTTT. Protein translation: CASSPQGPKDTQYF. This receptor chain uses TRBV28 and TRBJ2-3, with a tentative D gene TRBD1 over 6 matching bases. The CDR3 contains 14 residues, cysteine and phenylalanine counted. The CDR3 DNA has 42 bases and is translated from base 1. As encoded in the germline V gene, CDR1 is MDHEN while CDR2 is SYDVKM. The trim is 5 bases for V and 5 bases for J, with a gap of 14 bases between the germline ends.